Following are 8 T cell receptor beta chains from one sample sequenced in a study of monozygotic twins with inflammatory bowel disease. For each CDR3 protein, TCRdb gives one entry from its re-call of the 5' RACE reads, without DNA. This listing includes 400,000 or so distinct CDR3 sequences. The sample taken for sequencing was blood. Receptors were obtained from a human donor with ulcerative colitis or Crohn's disease, or a healthy co-twin of an affected twin (not recorded which).

The chain carries TRBV5-1 and TRBJ2-3; TCRdb's assignment of TRBD2 cannot be checked, as there is no DNA. The CDR3 contains 14 residues. Germline values: CDR1 SGHRS, CDR2 YFSETQ. CDR3 in amino acids: CASSFQRATDTQYF.

The chain employs TRBV20-1 and TRBJ1-2; checking the TCRdb D call of TRBD1 is not possible without DNA. This CDR3 has 17 amino acids. The germline V gene encodes CDR1 DFQATT and CDR2 SNEGSKA (reference sequence). The chain's CDR3 is CSAFYLDRGSNFDGYTF.

The V and J genes are TRBV12-5 and TRBJ1-5; absent DNA, TCRdb's TRBD1 call cannot be checked. The CDR3 contains 16 residues. CDR1 is LGHNT, CDR2 FRNRAP, per germline. The CDR3 protein is CASDPRDRGRNQPQHF. Drawing the rest from reference TRBV12-5 and TRBJ1-5, the complete variable domain is DARVTQTPRHKVTEMGQEVTMRCQPILGHNTVFWYRQTMMQGLELLAYFRNRAPLDDSGMPKDRFSAEMPDATLATLKIQPSEPRDSAVYFCASDPRDRGRNQPQHFGDGTRLSIL.

The chain uses TRBV6-1 and TRBJ1-1; the D call from TCRdb, TRBD1, cannot be confirmed without DNA. The germline V gene has CDR1 MNHNS and CDR2 SASEGT. The CDR3 sequence is 14 residues long. The CDR3 is CASSVGTGGTEAFF.

This chain links TRBV7-2 with TRBJ1-2; checking the TCRdb D call of TRBD1 is not possible without DNA. CDR1 is SGHTA, CDR2 FQGNSA, per germline. This CDR3 is built from 14 residues. The chain's CDR3 is CASSPQILGYGYTF.

The CDR3 region is CSASGTRGETQYF. The gene calls are TRBV29-1 and TRBJ2-5; TCRdb indicates TRBD2, and absent DNA this call remains unverified. From germline, CDR1 is SQVTM and CDR2 ANQGSEA. The CDR3 is 13 amino acids. The complete variable domain, with remaining parts taken from reference TRBV29-1 and TRBJ2-5, reads SAVISQKPSRDICQRGTSLTIQCQVDSQVTMMFWYRQQPGQSLTLIATANQGSEATYESGFVIDKFPISRPNLTFSTLTVSNMSPEDSSIYLCSASGTRGETQYFGPGTRLLVL.

V gene TRBV7-2 combines with J gene TRBJ2-7; TCRdb outputs TRBD2, but without DNA this stays unchecked. Germline loops: CDR1 SGHTA, CDR2 FQGNSA. The CDR3 sequence is 15 residues long. The CDR3 here is CASSLQRASNYEQYF.

This chain joins TRBV29-1 and TRBJ2-1; TCRdb's assignment of TRBD1 cannot be checked, as there is no DNA. The germline V gene has CDR1 SQVTM and CDR2 ANQGSEA. CDR3 length equals 13 residues. CDR3 amino acids: CSGGDFAYNEQFF.